Below, 26 T cell receptor beta chains from the same sample are listed, as sequenced in a study of shared clonotypes between healthy human individuals. The table came from immunoSEQ multiplex PCR; TCRdb's copy has only in-frame clones and leaves some out. Among 500,000 to 650,000 clones listed, roughly 79% were seen once. What was sequenced was PBMCs. The receptors derive from a woman aged 40 to 50 in good health. Some clones in this sample may be carry-over from other donors' samples.

This clone was observed at least ten times. V is TRBV2 and J is TRBJ2-1; D is perhaps TRBD2 (6 bases). Germline-derived CDR1 and CDR2 are SNHLY and FYNNEI. This CDR3 region has 13 residues. Trimming shortened V by 4 bases and J by 9 bases, and 13 bases separated the two germline ends. CDR3 region: CASSALKAGEQFF. The CDR3 bases are TGTGCCAGCAGTGCCCTGAAAGCGGGTGAGCAGTTCTTC.

For the CDR3, the DNA is TGTGCCATCAGTGAGGGGCAGGACCGGATTGAAGCTTTCTTT. Translation: CAISEGQDRIEAFF. The chain combines TRBV10-3 with TRBJ1-1; no clear D. Deletions cut 2 bases from V and 7 bases from J, with 14 bases between. CDR1 is ENHRY, CDR2 SYGVKD, per germline. The CDR3 consists of 14 residues.

This clone was counted only a few times. Since a far larger clone is one base different, this is likely a read error. The chain carries TRBV10-1 and TRBJ2-1; D may be TRBD2 (6 bases). Trimming removed 3 bases at V and 4 bases at J, with 7 bases between. The CDR3 spans 13 residues. CDR1 and CDR2 from the germline V gene are WNHNN and SYGVQD (reference sequence). The CDR3 sequence is CASSEGRYNEQFF. The DNA for the CDR3 is TGCGCCAGCAGTGAAGGGAGGTACAATGAGCAGTTCTTC.

This chain uses TRBV2 with TRBJ2-2; 14 nucleotides align to TRBD2. V was pared by 7 bases and J by 6 bases, with 4 bases of the junction left unmatched. Per germline, CDR1 SNHLY and CDR2 FYNNEI. The CDR3 has 15 residues. The CDR3, as DNA: TGTGCCAGCACCGGGACTAGCGGGAGAGCCGGGGAGCTGTTTTTT. Residues: CASTGTSGRAGELFF.

The chain uses TRBV19 and TRBJ2-7; 11 bases are shared with TRBD2. The CDR3 runs 17 residues. The V gene's germline CDR1 is LNHDA and CDR2 SQIVND (reference sequence). J was trimmed by 3 bases and V by 1 base; bases with no gene match: 8. Written as DNA, the CDR3 is TGTGCCAGTAGTATAGGGAGGGTAGCGGGAGGGTACTACGAGCAGTACTTC. Translating gives CASSIGRVAGGYYEQYF.

The V call is TRBV5-6, the J call TRBJ2-1; D remains ambiguous. The germline V and J ends were trimmed by 0 bases and 3 bases, with 7 bases remaining between them. The germline gives CDR1 SGHDT, CDR2 YYEEEE. This CDR3 is built from 14 residues. Here the CDR3 reads CASSLVRNYNEQFF. The CDR3 bases are TGTGCCAGCAGCTTGGTACGGAACTACAATGAGCAGTTCTTC. Full variable domain (rest looked up from reference TRBV5-6 and TRBJ2-1): DAGVTQSPTHLIKTRGQQVTLRCSPKSGHDTVSWYQQALGQGPQFIFQYYEEEERQRGNFPDRFSGHQFPNYSSELNVNALLLGDSALYLCASSLVRNYNEQFFGPGTRLTVL.

The rearrangement links TRBV27 to TRBJ1-1; D remains ambiguous. Trimming removed 7 bases at V and 1 base at J, with 13 bases between. There are 14 residues in the CDR3. Germline CDR1 is MNHEY and CDR2 is SMNVEV (reference sequence). The CDR3 reads CASKFVRQNTEAFF. CDR3 sequence (DNA): TGTGCCAGCAAATTCGTTCGGCAGAACACTGAAGCTTTCTTT.

The chain links TRBV18 to TRBJ2-1, with 15 bases aligning to TRBD2. Unmatched junction bases numbered 9, after V lost 3 bases and J lost 0 bases. CDR1 KGHSH and CDR2 LQKENI come from the germline V gene. The CDR3 has 20 residues. CDR3 nucleotides: TGTGCCAGCTCACCCAGGGGGGGACTAGCGGGAGGCCTCTCCTACAATGAGCAGTTCTTC. This codes for CASSPRGGLAGGLSYNEQFF.

The V gene is TRBV9, the J gene TRBJ2-1; 10 nucleotides line up with TRBD1. J gave up 7 bases and V 3 bases, and 7 bases lay outside the gene matches. The germline V gene has CDR1 SGDLS and CDR2 YYNGEE. The CDR3 is 15 amino acids. CDR3 loop: CASSGVGTGVNEQFF. CDR3 DNA sequence: TGTGCCAGCAGCGGCGTTGGGACAGGGGTGAATGAGCAGTTCTTC.

This rearrangement joins TRBV7-3 to TRBJ2-7, with 8 positions matching TRBD2. CDR1 is SGHTA, CDR2 FQGTGA, per germline. The CDR3 is 13 amino acids. Trimming at V came to 3 bases and at J to 4 bases, leaving 2 bases not matched to a gene. The CDR3 nucleotides are TGTGCCAGCAGCTTCGCTAGCGGGTACGAGCAGTACTTC. Translated: CASSFASGYEQYF.

J is TRBJ1-3 and V is TRBV7-4; TRBD1 matches at 8 bases. The V gene's germline CDR1 is SGHVT and CDR2 SQSDAQ. Germline trimming cut 7 bases from V and 1 base from J; bases unmatched to any gene: 21. The length of the CDR3 is 20 residues. This CDR3 reads CASKTHVRTGNCVSGNTIYF. CDR3 DNA: TGTGCCAGCAAAACCCACGTAAGGACAGGGAATTGTGTGTCTGGAAACACCATATATTTT.

CDR3 amino acids: CASSPLFQLGGNEKLFF. The CDR3 coding sequence is TGTGCCAGCTCACCACTCTTTCAACTGGGGGGGAATGAAAAACTGTTTTTT. The V gene is TRBV18, the J gene TRBJ1-4, with D tentatively TRBD1 (5 bases). Per the germline V gene, CDR1 is KGHSH and CDR2 is LQKENI. Trimming took 1 base from V and 5 from J, leaving 17 bases between them. The CDR3 sequence is 17 residues long.

Comments on this clone: The likely explanation is a read error, given a far larger clone one base away. This rearrangement joins TRBV2 to TRBJ1-5, with D unresolved. Between the trimmed V and J ends, which lost 1 base and 5 bases, there was a span of 3 bases. In germline, CDR1 is SNHLY, CDR2 FYNNEI. This CDR3 contains 12 residues. The CDR3 DNA is TGTGCCAGCAGTGAAGGGTATCAGCCCCAGCATTTT. This sequence encodes CASSEGYQPQHF.

V is TRBV30 and J is TRBJ1-4; possible D gene TRBD1, 5 bases. V gave up 0 bases and J gave up 0 bases, with 17 bases separating them. The CDR3 spans 18 residues. Germline CDR1 and CDR2: GTSNPN and SVGIG (reference sequence). CDR3 sequence (DNA): TGTGCCTGGAGTGTAGGGTGGGGCCTCACTTCAACTAATGAAAAACTGTTTTTT. Translated: CAWSVGWGLTSTNEKLFF.

The J gene is TRBJ1-3, the V gene TRBV5-1; maybe TRBD1 (5 bases). Trimming left V 4 bases short and J 4 bases short, with 12 bases between. The CDR3 consists of 14 residues. Germline values: CDR1 SGHRS, CDR2 YFSETQ. In DNA form, the CDR3 reads TGCGCCAGCAGCACGAGGGACGGAGGAAACACCATATATTTT. It codes for CASSTRDGGNTIYF.

The chain joins TRBV14 to TRBJ2-3, with D possibly being TRBD2 (6 bases). V was cut by 1 base and J by 2 bases, with 10 bases left in between. Germline loops: CDR1 SGHDN, CDR2 FVKESK. The CDR3 sequence is 15 residues long. The CDR3 protein is CASSQVRTTTDTQYF. The CDR3 nucleotides read TGTGCCAGCAGCCAAGTAAGGACTACCACAGATACGCAGTATTTT.

V usage is TRBV18 and J usage is TRBJ1-1; no firm D call. Trimming left V 6 bases short and J 1 base short, with 12 bases between. The CDR3 loop spans 14 amino acids. Germline-derived CDR1 and CDR2 are KGHSH and LQKENI. The CDR3 nucleotides read TGTGCCAGCTCTTTTCAAGGGAGGAACACTGAAGCTTTCTTT. Translation gives CASSFQGRNTEAFF.

The chain links TRBV27 to TRBJ2-2; 9 bases match TRBD1. With 5 bases clipped from V and 3 bases from J, the junction kept 4 bases outside the gene matches. The CDR3 has 15 residues. From germline, CDR1 is MNHEY and CDR2 SMNVEV (reference sequence). The CDR3 region is CASSVQGADTGELFF. In DNA, the CDR3 is TGTGCCAGCAGTGTACAGGGGGCCGACACCGGGGAGCTGTTTTTT.

This chain uses TRBV30 with TRBJ2-3; TRBD2 matches at 7 bases. CDR3 length equals 12 residues. The germline V gene has CDR1 GTSNPN and CDR2 SVGIG (reference sequence). V lost 0 bases, J lost 9 bases, and 3 bases stayed unmatched. The CDR3: CAWSVGGGTQYF. The CDR3 DNA sequence: TGTGCCTGGAGTGTTGGGGGAGGGACGCAGTATTTT.

The J gene is TRBJ2-1, the V gene TRBV29-1; D possibly corresponds to TRBD2 (5 bases). V lost 4 bases and J 2 bases, leaving 9 bases between the germline ends. The CDR3 contains 13 residues. Per the germline V gene, CDR1 is SQVTM and CDR2 is ANQGSEA. The CDR3 sequence is CSVAGLPYNEQFF. CDR3 in DNA: TGCAGCGTTGCGGGGTTGCCCTACAATGAGCAGTTCTTC.

This clone was detected once. The gene calls are TRBV5-1 and TRBJ2-5; D not resolved. The CDR3 length is 16 residues. With 4 bases removed from V and 2 bases from J, the gap between germline ends came to 18 bases. CDR1 and CDR2 from the germline V gene are SGHRS and YFSETQ. The CDR3 here is CASSLRSLGPQETQYF. CDR3 in DNA: TGCGCCAGCAGCCTCCGTAGTTTAGGGCCTCAAGAGACCCAGTACTTC.

The rearrangement uses TRBV27 and TRBJ1-5, with TRBD1 matching over 10 bases. The V and J ends lost 0 bases and 6 bases, in that order; junction bases with no gene match: 5. The CDR3 loop spans 16 amino acids. Germline values: CDR1 MNHEY, CDR2 SMNVEV (reference sequence). CDR3 region: CASSLSGQGYGQPQHF. In DNA form, the CDR3 reads TGTGCCAGCAGTTTATCGGGACAGGGGTACGGTCAGCCCCAGCATTTT.

The chain employs TRBV6-1 and TRBJ1-2; D is unresolved. Germline-derived CDR1 and CDR2 are MNHNS and SASEGT. The ends were cut back, 3 bases at V and 7 bases at J, with 18 bases in the middle. The CDR3 covers 15 residues. In nucleotides, the CDR3 is TGTGCCAGCAGTGATTTGGCATATAACTGGGGTGGCTACACCTTC. Its protein product is CASSDLAYNWGGYTF.

Worth noting for this clone: At the DNA level, this CDR3 is encoded by other sequences in the same sample as well. This chain connects TRBV2 to TRBJ1-4, with 7 bases matching TRBD1. The V segment lost 4 bases and the J segment 8 bases; nucleotides outside the gene matches: 7. Per the germline V gene, CDR1 is SNHLY and CDR2 is FYNNEI. This CDR3 region has 14 residues. The CDR3 is CASSGNRGDEKLFF. The CDR3 bases are TGTGCCAGCAGTGGCAACAGGGGTGACGAAAAACTGTTTTTT.

The chain joins TRBV30 to TRBJ2-7; D unclear. The germline V gene encodes CDR1 GTSNPN and CDR2 SVGIG (reference sequence). V was cut by 0 bases and J by 3 bases, with 12 bases left in between. The CDR3 sequence is 14 residues long. The CDR3 loop reads CAWSVLGRLYEQYF. The CDR3 DNA sequence: TGTGCCTGGAGTGTACTCGGGCGCCTCTACGAGCAGTACTTC.

This clone has a handful of counts. The chain employs TRBV6-1 and TRBJ1-5; a weak D match, TRBD1 (6 bases). CDR1 and CDR2 from the germline V gene are MNHNS and SASEGT. Between the trimmed V and J ends, which lost 2 bases and 7 bases, there was a span of 12 bases. This CDR3 has 14 residues. The DNA of the CDR3 is TGTGCCAGCAGTGAAAGACAGGAGTGGCAGCCCCAGCATTTT. The encoded protein is CASSERQEWQPQHF.